The sequence of this T cell receptor beta chain was determined in a study of blood T cell repertoires in COVID-19. Overall study context: COVID-19 samples from acute and convalescent phases originated in the United States, Italy and Spain. T cells, B-cell-depleted T cells, or PBMCs provided the cDNA or gDNA that served as material.

As processed by the authors: Reference gene primer amplification gave nucleated cell count estimates. Sequencing was performed with immunoSEQ multiplex PCR; in TCRdb, only in-frame clones are kept and a portion is missing. The DNA was the basis for D and trimming; V, J and clone size are from that table. The table shows some 130,000 clones, with about 91% occurring only once. The sample comprised peripheral blood. The clonotype comes from a man aged 50 to 59 with acute or convalescent COVID-19.

This CDR3 is CASSPGRRGYTF. For the CDR3, the DNA is TGTGCCAGCAGCCCCGGACGGAGGGGCTACACCTTC. The chain combines TRBV6-5 with TRBJ1-2, with unresolved D. Germline assignment: CDR1 MNHEY and CDR2 SVGAGI. The V end was cut by 6 bases, the J end by 8 bases, with 13 bases between. This CDR3 is built from 12 residues.